Below, one T cell receptor (beta chain) is given with its context. What this receptor recognizes is not known. Base qualities are not recorded, but no much larger clone differs from it by a single base. The sample comes from a study of blood T cell repertoires in COVID-19 (dated by TCRdb to 2020 to 2022). Regarding the complete study: The collaborator samples originated in the United States, Italy and Spain and spanned the acute and convalescent phases of COVID-19. The prospective study material was composed of cDNA or gDNA derived from T cells, B-cell-depleted T cells, or PBMCs. A de-identified subject ID, COVID-19 status, age in years and sex were almost always included in the sample metadata. Deeply sampled blood TCRbeta repertoires from subjects exposed to, actively infected with, or recovered from COVID-19 were included in the dataset. Where HLA class I and class II types were available, the types were taken from metadata supplied by the sample provider, not from assay-based typing. A freely available public database, intended as a resource for researchers studying the immune response to SARS-CoV-2, is where the repertoires were released. Samples were obtained from the ongoing ImmuneRACE study (first 160 participants) and from 950 to 1,500 subjects provided by 6 global collaborators. Beyond this particular receptor, the publication reports: The quantity of clinical and demographic metadata differed by source and by participant and was supplied without curation.

Collaborating institutions collected whole blood in K2EDTA tubes following their own protocols. For TCRbeta analysis, collaborator samples were shipped as frozen whole blood, as isolated PBMCs, or as DNA extracted from either sample type. TCRbeta CDR3 regions were amplified from genomic DNA using the immunoSEQ Assay, a bias-controlled multiplex PCR. In the paper's pipeline: The number of nucleated cells in each sample was estimated by amplification of reference gene primers within the assay. Sequence reads were collapsed and filtered to measure the absolute abundance of every unique TCRbeta CDR3 rearrangement. For each sample, productive Simpson clonality was calculated by taking the square root of Simpson's diversity index across productive rearrangements. The table was pulled from immuneACCESS by TCRdb, which kept in-frame rearrangements only. Such tables lose some clones; where checked, under half of the loss comes from unresolved V genes, and the rest has no known cause. V and J calls and clone size are copied from that table; D and trimming were computed from the DNA. Present in this sample are 200,000 to 250,000 clones, around three quarters of which were seen just once. 7.2% of the sample goes to the ten largest clones.

V drops 4 bases and J drops 2 bases, leaving 8 bases in between. Per the germline V gene, KGHDR is the CDR1 and SFDVKD is the CDR2. The CDR3 holds 14 amino acids from the cysteine to the phenylalanine. Only CDR3 DNA is held: 42 bases, read in frame from base 1. The rearrangement joined TRBV24-1 to TRBJ1-3; the D gene is perhaps TRBD1, from 6 matching bases. Sequencing was done on a sample of peripheral blood. This sequence originates from a woman aged 70-85 years with acute or convalescent COVID-19. The CDR3 corresponds to CATSDRGPGNTIYF. The DNA reads TGTGCCACCAGTGACAGGGGTCCTGGAAACACCATATATTTT.